Included here is one T cell receptor (beta chain) sequence, with context. Its target is unknown. A read error may produce the germline difference seen at one junction end. CDR1 is SGHAT, CDR2 FQNNGV, per germline. The CDR3 is 13 residues long. This sample is drawn from a study of T-cell memory formation after mild COVID-19. Study at large: In these data, TCR clusters were largely donor specific. Study results and limitations: There was no confirmation that second-wave clones peaking on day 37 were SARS-CoV-2 specific. Later expanders leaned CD4+, whereas day 15 to 85 contracting clones were balanced CD4/CD8. Among contracting clones, CD4+ were mainly CM/EM and CD8+ enriched in EMRA.

TCRdb recomputed calls from the 5' RACE reads with MiXCR, one row per CDR3 protein. The sample lists 470,000 or so distinct CDR3 sequences, about a sixth occurring once. The rearrangement uses TRBV11-2 and TRBJ2-3; D might be TRBD2 (7 bases). The sequenced sample consisted of PBMCs or a T cell subset sorted from them (not recorded which). This clonotype was obtained from a man aged 18 to 29 who had mild COVID-19 (a few samples of this study predate the infection). Cell type and time point are not known. The CDR3 loop is CASSLSGGGGSNF. DNA for the CDR3: TGTGCCAGCAGCCTGAGCGGTGGCGGGGGCTCGAATTTT.